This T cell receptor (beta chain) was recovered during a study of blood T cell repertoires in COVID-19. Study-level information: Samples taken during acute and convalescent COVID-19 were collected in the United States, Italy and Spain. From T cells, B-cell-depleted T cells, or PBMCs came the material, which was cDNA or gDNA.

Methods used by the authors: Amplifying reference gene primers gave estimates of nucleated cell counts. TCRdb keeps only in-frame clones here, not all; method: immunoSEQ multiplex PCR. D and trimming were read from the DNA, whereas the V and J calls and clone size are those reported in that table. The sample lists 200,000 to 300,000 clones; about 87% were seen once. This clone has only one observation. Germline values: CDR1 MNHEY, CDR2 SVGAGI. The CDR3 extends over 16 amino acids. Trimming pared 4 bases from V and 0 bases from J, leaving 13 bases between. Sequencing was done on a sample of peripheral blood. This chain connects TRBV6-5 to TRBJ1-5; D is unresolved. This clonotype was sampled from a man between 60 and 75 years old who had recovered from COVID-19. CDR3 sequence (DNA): TGTGCCAGCAGTTTGTCTCCGTCCTATAGCAATCAGCCCCAGCATTTT. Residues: CASSLSPSYSNQPQHF.